Below are 15 T cell receptor beta chains sequenced from a single sample in a study of blood T cell repertoires in COVID-19. Profiled with immunoSEQ multiplex PCR; TCRdb holds only in-frame clones, not every one. The repertoire holds 180,000 or so clones, with 81% as singletons. Sequenced input: peripheral blood. The source is a woman aged 40 to 50 with COVID-19, enrolled during active disease.

The chain combines TRBV19 with TRBJ2-7, with D perhaps TRBD2 (5 bases). CDR1 and CDR2 from the germline V gene are LNHDA and SQIVND (reference sequence). Trimming pared 7 bases from V and 3 bases from J, leaving 16 bases between. The CDR3 is 14 residues long. The CDR3 DNA reads as TGTGCCAGTACCCCCATTCACGGGAACTACGAGCAGTACTTC. Translated: CASTPIHGNYEQYF.

The chain combines TRBV14 with TRBJ1-2; TRBD1 aligns across 8 bases. The CDR3 sequence is 14 residues long. V was pared by 1 base and J by 7 bases, with 5 bases of the junction left unmatched. The germline gives CDR1 SGHDN, CDR2 FVKESK. CDR3 protein: CASSQAPQGAGYTF. DNA of the CDR3: TGTGCCAGCAGCCAAGCCCCCCAGGGGGCTGGCTACACCTTC.

V and J are TRBV19 and TRBJ1-1; D is uncertain. The CDR3 spans 14 residues. V was pared by 1 base and J by 1 base, with 7 bases between. Germline values: CDR1 LNHDA, CDR2 SQIVND (reference sequence). The CDR3 bases are TGTGCCAGTAGTATAGGCCGGGGGAACACTGAAGCTTTCTTT. As protein: CASSIGRGNTEAFF.

V usage is TRBV2 and J usage is TRBJ1-2; 9 positions match TRBD1. The CDR3 totals 14 residues. Germline CDR1 reads SNHLY; CDR2 reads FYNNEI. The V gene end was trimmed by 7 bases and the J gene end by 7 bases; junction bases not matched to a gene: 10. CDR3 nucleotides: TGTGCCAGCAACCTGCGGGGACAGGGCTCTGGCTACACCTTC. It translates to CASNLRGQGSGYTF.

In DNA, the CDR3 is TGTGCCAGCAGCATGACTAGCGGGAGGGCCAGAACTTCAGTGGGAGACTACGAGCAGTACTTC. Translation: CASSMTSGRARTSVGDYEQYF. The gene calls are TRBV7-8 and TRBJ2-7, with 14 bases aligning to TRBD2. The CDR3 is made up of 21 amino acids. With V trimmed by 5 bases and J by 3 bases, 21 bases remained unmatched. The V gene's germline CDR1 is SGHVS and CDR2 FQNEAQ.

A few counts support this clone. The chain recombines TRBV3-1 (or the pseudogene TRBV3-2) with TRBJ2-1, with 13 bases lining up with TRBD2. Germline CDR1 LGHDT, CDR2 YNNKEL (reference sequence). The CDR3 loop spans 15 amino acids. Germline trimming cut 4 bases from V and 6 bases from J; bases unmatched to any gene: 3. Written as DNA, the CDR3 is TGTGCCAGCAGCCCACTAGCGGGAGGGCCCAATGAGCAGTTCTTC. It translates to CASSPLAGGPNEQFF.

The CDR3 loop is CASSQPGRTNEKLFF. The CDR3 DNA is TGCGCCAGCAGCCAACCGGGAAGGACTAATGAAAAACTGTTTTTT. This chain joins TRBV4-1 and TRBJ1-4; no clear D. The CDR3 covers 15 residues. V shed 2 bases and J shed 2 bases, with 9 bases lying between them. CDR1 is MGHRA, CDR2 YSYEKL, per germline.

The genes are TRBV2 and TRBJ2-1; TRBD2 matches 15 bases. V dropped 6 bases and J dropped 4; count of bases not matched to a gene: 7. The CDR3 has 17 amino acids. CDR1 is SNHLY, CDR2 FYNNEI, per germline. The DNA of the CDR3 is TGTGCCAGCAGAGCAGGGACTAGCGGGAGGAAATACAATGAGCAGTTCTTC. Its translation: CASRAGTSGRKYNEQFF.

This rearrangement joins TRBV19 to TRBJ2-2; TRBD2 might be the D (5 bases). CDR1 is LNHDA and CDR2 is SQIVND in the germline V gene (reference sequence). The CDR3 is 14 amino acids. The CDR3 DNA reads TGTGCTACCTCGGGATCCCCTTTATCCGGGGAGCTGTTTTTT. It codes for CATSGSPLSGELFF.

A few counts support this clone. This CDR3 reads CASSILQGLDTQYF. In DNA, the CDR3 is TGTGCCAGCAGTATCCTACAGGGGTTGGATACGCAGTATTTT. V is TRBV27 and J is TRBJ2-3; 7 bases map to TRBD1. Germline trimming cut 5 bases from V and 6 bases from J; bases unmatched to any gene: 8. The CDR3 extends over 14 amino acids. Germline CDR1 reads MNHEY; CDR2 reads SMNVEV (reference sequence).

V usage is TRBV5-1 and J usage is TRBJ1-1; 7 nucleotides agree with TRBD1. The CDR3 spans 14 residues. With V trimmed by 2 bases and J by 1 base, 2 bases remained unmatched. Per the germline V gene, CDR1 is SGHRS and CDR2 is YFSETQ. CDR3 sequence (DNA): TGCGCCAGCAGCTTTACAGGGGCGAACACTGAAGCTTTCTTT. This translates into CASSFTGANTEAFF.

The chain carries TRBV18 and TRBJ2-5, with D possibly TRBD2 on 6 matching bases. V dropped 5 bases and J dropped 5 bases, with 15 bases sitting between them. CDR3 length equals 14 residues. Per the germline V gene, CDR1 is KGHSH and CDR2 is LQKENI. The chain's CDR3 is CASSSLKGGETQYF. CDR3 bases: TGTGCCAGCTCAAGTCTGAAGGGAGGTGAGACCCAGTACTTC.

This clone has a count of ten or more. The chain couples TRBV9 to TRBJ2-1; D gene unclear. V was cut by 6 bases and J by 5 bases, with 12 bases left in between. The CDR3 runs 13 residues. CDR1 is SGDLS, CDR2 YYNGEE, per germline. The CDR3: CASTEPPHNEQFF. CDR3 coding DNA: TGTGCCAGCACGGAGCCTCCCCACAATGAGCAGTTCTTC. Complete variable domain (other parts from reference TRBV9 and TRBJ2-1): DSGVTQTPKHLITATGQRVTLRCSPRSGDLSVYWYQQSLDQGLQFLIQYYNGEERAKGNILERFSAQQFPDLHSELNLSSLELGDSALYFCASTEPPHNEQFFGPGTRLTVL.

V gene TRBV27 combines with J gene TRBJ2-7; 11 nucleotides align to TRBD1. CDR1 is MNHEY and CDR2 is SMNVEV in the germline V gene (reference sequence). After removal of 5 bases from V and 6 bases from J, the junction contained 6 bases not matched to a gene. The CDR3 length is 14 residues. CDR3 in DNA: TGTGCCAGCAGTCAAAGGACAGGGGGCGTCGAGCAGTACTTC. It translates to CASSQRTGGVEQYF.

The chain is built from TRBV5-1 and TRBJ2-1; D ambiguous. The length of the CDR3 is 14 residues. Germline CDR1 is SGHRS and CDR2 is YFSETQ. Trimming removed 0 bases from V and 6 bases from J, with 10 bases in between. The CDR3 sequence is CASSLGDGLNEQFF. The CDR3 DNA follows: TGCGCCAGCAGCTTGGGCGATGGGCTCAATGAGCAGTTCTTC.